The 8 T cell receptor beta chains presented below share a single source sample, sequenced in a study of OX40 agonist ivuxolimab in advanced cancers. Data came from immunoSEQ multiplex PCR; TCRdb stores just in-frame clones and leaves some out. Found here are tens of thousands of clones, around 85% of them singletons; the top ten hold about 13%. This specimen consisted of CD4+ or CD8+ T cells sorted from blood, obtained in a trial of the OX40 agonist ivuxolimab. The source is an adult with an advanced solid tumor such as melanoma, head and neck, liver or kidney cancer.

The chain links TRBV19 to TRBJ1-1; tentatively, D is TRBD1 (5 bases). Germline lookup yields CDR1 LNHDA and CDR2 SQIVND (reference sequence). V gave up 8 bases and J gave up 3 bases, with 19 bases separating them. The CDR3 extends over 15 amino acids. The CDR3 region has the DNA TGTGCCAGTTGCCCCGTTGAGGGGTCCTACACTGAAGCTTTCTTT. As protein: CASCPVEGSYTEAFF.

DNA for the CDR3: TGTGCCAGCAGCCTGGGCGCGGAGGACACTGAAGCTTTCTTT. Amino acids: CASSLGAEDTEAFF. The V call is TRBV7-9, the J call TRBJ1-1; no clear D. The CDR3 sequence is 14 residues long. Trimming stripped 5 bases from V and 3 bases from J, with 13 bases between. The germline gives CDR1 SEHNR, CDR2 FQNEAQ (reference sequence).

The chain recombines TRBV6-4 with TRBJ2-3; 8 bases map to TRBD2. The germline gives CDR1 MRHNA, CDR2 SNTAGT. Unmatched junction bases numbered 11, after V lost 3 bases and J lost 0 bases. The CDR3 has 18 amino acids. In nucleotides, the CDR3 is TGTGCCAGCAGTGAAGGAGCGGGGGACATTTGGAGCACAGATACGCAGTATTTT. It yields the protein CASSEGAGDIWSTDTQYF.

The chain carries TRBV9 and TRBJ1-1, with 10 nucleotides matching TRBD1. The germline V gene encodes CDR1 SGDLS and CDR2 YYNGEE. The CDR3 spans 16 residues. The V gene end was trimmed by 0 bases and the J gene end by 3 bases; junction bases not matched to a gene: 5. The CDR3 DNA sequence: TGTGCCAGCAGCGTAGGAGGGACAGGGGCCTACACTGAAGCTTTCTTT. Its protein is CASSVGGTGAYTEAFF.

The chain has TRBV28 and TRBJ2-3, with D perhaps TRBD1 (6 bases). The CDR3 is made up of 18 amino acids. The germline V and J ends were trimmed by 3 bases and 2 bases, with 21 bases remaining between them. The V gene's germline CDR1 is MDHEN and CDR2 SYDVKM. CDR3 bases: TGTGCCAGCAGTTTCCCGTTTACGACAGGAACCCCCACAGATACGCAGTATTTT. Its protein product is CASSFPFTTGTPTDTQYF. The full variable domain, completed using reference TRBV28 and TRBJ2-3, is DVKVTQSSRYLVKRTGEKVFLECVQDMDHENMFWYRQDPGLGLRLIYFSYDVKMKEKGDIPEGYSVSREKKERFSLILESASTNQTSMYLCASSFPFTTGTPTDTQYFGPGTRLTVL.

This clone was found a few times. The CDR3 nucleotides are TGTGCCAGTAGTATAGAGGGGGCGTTTACTCAGCCCCAGCATTTT. Its protein is CASSIEGAFTQPQHF. The rearrangement joins TRBV19 to TRBJ1-5, with D possibly being TRBD1 (6 bases). This CDR3 comprises 15 residues. CDR1 is LNHDA and CDR2 is SQIVND in the germline V gene (reference sequence). Trimming took 0 bases from V and 6 from J, leaving 12 bases between them. Full variable domain (outside the CDR3, taken from reference TRBV19 and TRBJ1-5): DGGITQSPKYLFRKEGQNVTLSCEQNLNHDAMYWYRQDPGQGLRLIYYSQIVNDFQKGDIAEGYSVSREKKESFPLTVTSAQKNPTAFYLCASSIEGAFTQPQHFGDGTRLSIL.

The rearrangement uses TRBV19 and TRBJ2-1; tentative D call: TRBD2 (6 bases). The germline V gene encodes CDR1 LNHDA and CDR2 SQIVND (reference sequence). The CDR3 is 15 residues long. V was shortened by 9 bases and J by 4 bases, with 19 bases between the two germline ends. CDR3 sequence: CASRTDPEGYNEQFF. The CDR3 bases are TGTGCCAGCCGAACTGACCCGGAGGGGTACAATGAGCAGTTCTTC.

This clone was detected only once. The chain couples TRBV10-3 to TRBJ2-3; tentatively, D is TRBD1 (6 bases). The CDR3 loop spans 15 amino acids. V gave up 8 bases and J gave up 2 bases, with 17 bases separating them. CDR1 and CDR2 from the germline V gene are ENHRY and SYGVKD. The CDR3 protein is CAIEAGEDDTDTQYF. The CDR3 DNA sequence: TGTGCCATCGAGGCAGGGGAAGATGACACAGATACGCAGTATTTT.